Below, 27 T cell receptor beta chains from the same sample are listed, as sequenced in a study of T cell responses to AZD1222 COVID-19 vaccine. Sequenced by immunoSEQ multiplex PCR; TCRdb stores in-frame clones only, minus some. The sample lists approximately 69,000 clones; approximately 87% were seen once. The specimen comprised peripheral blood, sampled 28 days after the second AZD1222 dose. These TCRs come from an adult who received the AZD1222 COVID-19 vaccine.

This clone was observed once. The genes are TRBV2 and TRBJ2-5, with D possibly matching TRBD2 (6 bases). The CDR3 totals 13 residues. Germline CDR1 reads SNHLY; CDR2 reads FYNNEI. Trimming removed 7 bases at V and 5 bases at J, with 14 bases between. The CDR3 spells CASTGSGRETQYF. The CDR3 DNA reads as TGTGCCAGCACGGGCAGCGGGCGGGAGACCCAGTACTTC.

The V and J genes are TRBV12-3 or TRBV12-4 and TRBJ2-5; D is perhaps TRBD1 (5 bases). V shed 5 bases and J shed 2 bases, with 9 bases lying between them. There are 13 residues in the CDR3. Here the CDR3 DNA reads TGTGCCAGCAGTGGTAGACAGCAAGAGACCCAGTACTTC. Translated: CASSGRQQETQYF.

The chain has TRBV27 and TRBJ1-2; TRBD1 aligns across 7 bases. CDR3 size: 13 residues. The trim removed 8 bases at V and 0 bases at J, leaving 3 bases unmatched. Germline CDR1 and CDR2: MNHEY and SMNVEV (reference sequence). The DNA for the CDR3 is TGTGCCAGCCCAGGGGGGCCTAACTATGGCTACACCTTC. Translation: CASPGGPNYGYTF.

This clone was found a few times. The CDR3 DNA sequence: TGTGCCAGCGGGAGGTCCGACAGTTACAATCAGCCCCAGCATTTT. Protein product: CASGRSDSYNQPQHF. J is TRBJ1-5 and V is TRBV6-5, with D perhaps TRBD1 (5 bases). The CDR3 length is 15 residues. V lost 8 bases to trimming and J lost 3 bases, with 17 bases between them. CDR1 and CDR2 (germline): MNHEY, SVGAGI.

This chain connects TRBV19 to TRBJ2-7; TRBD1 agrees at 10 bases. Germline V gene lookup returns CDR1 LNHDA and CDR2 SQIVND (reference sequence). The CDR3 extends over 12 amino acids. The ends lost 4 bases at V and 6 bases at J; junction bases unmatched: 0. CDR3 sequence (DNA): TGTGCCAGTAGTAGGGACAGGGGCGAGCAGTACTTC. Its protein is CASSRDRGEQYF.

This clone has a handful of counts. The chain carries TRBV28 and TRBJ2-1; 7 nucleotides match TRBD1. Germline V gene data show CDR1 as MDHEN and CDR2 as SYDVKM. CDR3 length: 13 amino acids. J gave up 13 bases and V 8 bases, and 14 bases lay outside the gene matches. In DNA form, the CDR3 reads TGTGCCAGCCGGGACAGCAGCCCGTTGGAACAGTTCTTC. Amino acid sequence: CASRDSSPLEQFF.

This chain links TRBV5-1 with TRBJ2-6; D unclear. V was cut by 0 bases and J by 4 bases, with 8 bases left in between. This CDR3 comprises 15 residues. Germline CDR1 and CDR2: SGHRS and YFSETQ. This CDR3 is CASSLEAVGANVLTF. DNA for the CDR3: TGCGCCAGCAGCTTGGAGGCGGTCGGGGCCAACGTCCTGACTTTC.

This rearrangement joins TRBV7-2 to TRBJ1-6, with D unresolved. Trimming took off 3 bases at V and 9 bases at J, with 15 bases between the two ends. The CDR3 has 15 residues. CDR1 SGHTA and CDR2 FQGNSA come from the germline V gene. CDR3 region: CASSLDGYSLSPLHF. In DNA form, the CDR3 reads TGTGCCAGCAGCTTGGATGGTTACAGTCTTTCACCCCTCCACTTT.

The chain is built from TRBV10-3 and TRBJ2-7; the match to TRBD1 covers 10 bases. This CDR3 comprises 15 residues. The germline gives CDR1 ENHRY, CDR2 SYGVKD. With 5 bases clipped from V and 7 bases from J, the junction kept 11 bases outside the gene matches. Written as DNA, the CDR3 is TGTGCCATCAGTACCTTGGGACAGGGGCTTGAAGAGCAGTACTTC. Protein: CAISTLGQGLEEQYF.

This chain uses TRBV19 with TRBJ1-3, with D maybe TRBD1 (6 bases). Trimming removed 5 bases from V and 2 bases from J, with 16 bases in between. The CDR3 covers 16 residues. Per germline, CDR1 LNHDA and CDR2 SQIVND (reference sequence). CDR3 DNA sequence: TGTGCCAGTAGTCAGGGGTTAAAGTTCCCTGGAAACACCATATATTTT. This gives the protein CASSQGLKFPGNTIYF.

This clone was seen only a few times. The chain employs TRBV7-2 and TRBJ2-1, with 8 bases matching TRBD1. CDR1 SGHTA and CDR2 FQGNSA come from the germline V gene. The CDR3 covers 15 residues. V lost 2 bases, J lost 9 bases, and 9 bases stayed unmatched. This CDR3 is CASSLKQGGLGEQFF. The CDR3 bases are TGTGCCAGCAGCTTAAAACAGGGGGGCCTTGGTGAGCAGTTCTTC.

The genes are TRBV5-1 and TRBJ1-2; D remains ambiguous. Trimming took off 3 bases at V and 5 bases at J, with 14 bases between the two ends. The CDR3 extends over 14 amino acids. In germline, CDR1 is SGHRS, CDR2 YFSETQ. The CDR3 DNA follows: TGCGCCAGCAGCTCGGAGGAGAGCGCTTATGGCTACACCTTC. This translates into CASSSEESAYGYTF.

The chain combines TRBV11-3 with TRBJ2-3; D is ambiguous. Trimming stripped 1 base from V and 4 bases from J, with 6 bases between. This CDR3 is built from 13 residues. The germline V gene encodes CDR1 SGHNT and CDR2 YENEEA. CDR3: CASSLGISDTQYF. The CDR3 DNA reads as TGTGCCAGCAGCTTAGGGATCTCAGATACGCAGTATTTT.

This rearrangement joins TRBV10-1 to TRBJ1-1; TRBD1 matches 10 bases. The CDR3 is 14 amino acids. V was clipped by 6 bases and J by 4 bases; unmatched bases: 5. Per germline, CDR1 WNHNN and CDR2 SYGVQD (reference sequence). CDR3 loop: CASSKGQGSTEAFF. Written as DNA, the CDR3 is TGCGCCAGCAGCAAGGGACAGGGGAGCACTGAAGCTTTCTTT.

This clone was observed a single time. The CDR3 spells CASSLEPEGPQHF. The CDR3 bases are TGTGCCAGCAGCTTGGAACCGGAGGGACCCCAGCATTTT. The chain couples TRBV7-8 to TRBJ1-5, with unresolved D. This CDR3 contains 13 residues. Trimming stripped 3 bases from V and 10 bases from J, with 13 bases between. Germline V lookup: CDR1 SGHVS, CDR2 FQNEAQ. Full variable domain (outside the CDR3, taken from reference TRBV7-8 and TRBJ1-5): GAGVSQSPRYKVAKRGQDVALRCDPISGHVSLFWYQQALGQGPEFLTYFQNEAQLDKSGLPSDRFFAERPEGSVSTLKIQRTQQEDSAVYLCASSLEPEGPQHFGDGTRLSIL.

CDR3: CASGFGGTSHGEELFF. The CDR3 DNA reads TGTGCTAGTGGTTTTGGGGGGACTAGTCATGGAGAGGAGCTGTTTTTT. The gene calls are TRBV12-5 and TRBJ2-2; 8 positions match TRBD2. The J segment lost 10 bases and the V segment lost 3 bases, leaving 13 bases of the junction unmatched. The germline gives CDR1 LGHNT, CDR2 FRNRAP. There are 16 residues in the CDR3.

This chain connects TRBV25-1 to TRBJ1-2; D is possibly TRBD1 (6 bases). Germline loops: CDR1 MGHDK, CDR2 SYGVNS. Trimming removed 4 bases from V and 8 bases from J, with 14 bases in between. The length of the CDR3 is 13 residues. CDR3 region: CASSVKGGGGYTF. The CDR3 nucleotides are TGTGCCAGCAGTGTTAAAGGGGGTGGAGGCTACACCTTC.

This rearrangement joins TRBV6-4 to TRBJ2-1; 9 bases match TRBD2. The germline gives CDR1 MRHNA, CDR2 SNTAGT. V dropped 3 bases and J dropped 3; count of bases not matched to a gene: 9. This CDR3 has 17 residues. CDR3 DNA: TGTGCCAGCAGTGAATCATTCTGGACTAGCGACTACAATGAGCAGTTCTTC. Its protein product is CASSESFWTSDYNEQFF.

The CDR3 here is CAREQGGSVGELFF. DNA of the CDR3: TGTGCCAGGGAGCAGGGCGGGAGTGTCGGGGAGCTGTTTTTT. The chain employs TRBV21-1 and TRBJ2-2; no check of the table's D call, TRBD2, against the DNA was made. TRBV21-1 is termed a pseudogene. The CDR3 sequence is 14 residues long.

The rearrangement uses TRBV3-1 (or the pseudogene TRBV3-2) and TRBJ2-5; D possibly matches TRBD1 or TRBD2 (5 bases each). V lost 0 bases and J lost 6, with 8 bases in between. The CDR3 is 13 amino acids. The germline gives CDR1 LGHDT, CDR2 YNNKEL (reference sequence). The CDR3 loop is CASSQDWGKTQYF. The CDR3 DNA follows: TGTGCCAGCAGCCAAGATTGGGGGAAGACCCAGTACTTC.

Many counts were recorded for this clone. V is TRBV5-1 and J is TRBJ2-1; TRBD2 matches 10 bases. The germline CDR1 and CDR2 sequences are SGHRS and YFSETQ. This CDR3 is built from 17 residues. V was pared by 1 base and J by 6 bases, with 10 bases of the junction left unmatched. The CDR3 spells CASSLQRGGKSVNEQFF. CDR3 nucleotides: TGCGCCAGCAGCTTGCAGCGGGGGGGCAAGTCTGTCAATGAGCAGTTCTTC.

The chain carries TRBV7-9 and TRBJ2-6; TRBD2 is a possible D gene (5 bases). The CDR3 is 15 residues long. In germline, CDR1 is SEHNR, CDR2 FQNEAQ (reference sequence). Trimming stripped 5 bases from V and 1 base from J, with 9 bases between. The CDR3 nucleotides are TGTGCCAGCAGCCACGAGGGATCTGGGGCCAACGTCCTGACTTTC. It is translated as CASSHEGSGANVLTF.

The rearrangement joins TRBV19 to TRBJ2-1; D remains unclear. In germline, CDR1 is LNHDA, CDR2 SQIVND (reference sequence). The V and J ends lost 5 bases and 4 bases respectively, with 6 bases between them. The CDR3 has 12 residues. The CDR3 DNA is TGTGCCAGTAGTTCCCAGTACAATGAGCAGTTCTTC. It is translated as CASSSQYNEQFF.

This chain connects TRBV19 to TRBJ1-1, with TRBD1 identical over 8 bases. Germline lookup yields CDR1 LNHDA and CDR2 SQIVND (reference sequence). With V trimmed by 3 bases and J by 1 base, 7 bases remained unmatched. The CDR3 runs to 16 residues. CDR3 amino acids: CASSIAQGAWNTEAFF. In DNA form, the CDR3 reads TGTGCCAGTAGTATTGCCCAGGGGGCGTGGAACACTGAAGCTTTCTTT.

This chain links TRBV20-1 with TRBJ2-1; unclear D gene. Germline CDR1 and CDR2: DFQATT and SNEGSKA (reference sequence). This CDR3 is 10 amino acids long. The ends were cut back, 3 bases at V and 7 bases at J, with 4 bases in the middle. The CDR3 loop reads CSARWNEQFF. The CDR3 bases are TGCAGTGCTAGGTGGAATGAGCAGTTCTTC.

The J gene is TRBJ1-2, the V gene TRBV16; TRBD1 matches 9 bases. CDR3 length equals 17 residues. CDR1 KGHSY and CDR2 FQNENV come from the germline V gene. With V trimmed by 6 bases and J by 8 bases, 19 bases remained unmatched. The CDR3 is CASRVPGQGILGWGYTF. CDR3 nucleotides: TGTGCCAGCAGAGTGCCGGGACAGGGTATTCTTGGTTGGGGCTACACCTTC.

This rearrangement joins TRBV6-5 to TRBJ1-6; possible D gene TRBD1, 5 bases. Germline V gene data show CDR1 as MNHEY and CDR2 as SVGAGI. CDR3 length equals 13 residues. The V end was cut by 10 bases, the J end by 7 bases, with 14 bases between. CDR3 DNA sequence: TGTGCCACTGTCGACAGCCGCAATTCACCCCTCCACTTT. It encodes CATVDSRNSPLHF.